This section outlines one T cell receptor beta chain sequence together with its context. The source of the sample is a study of blood T cell repertoires in COVID-19. For the study at large: Some COVID-19 samples were acute and others convalescent; all came from the United States, Italy and Spain. PBMCs, B-cell-depleted T cells, or T cells were the source of the cDNA or gDNA that made up the material.

The assay was immunoSEQ multiplex PCR, and TCRdb's table has in-frame clones only and misses some. Of around 340,000 clones in the sample, approximately 89% were seen once. Sequencing was done on a sample of peripheral blood. The TCR sequence derives from a woman aged 60-75 years with COVID-19, enrolled during active disease.

The CDR3 here is CASSQDNARGEQFF. CDR3 nucleotide sequence: TGTGCCAGCAGCCAAGACAACGCCCGGGGTGAGCAGTTCTTC. This rearrangement joins TRBV3-1 (or the pseudogene TRBV3-2) to TRBJ2-1; D perhaps matches TRBD2 (5 bases). The V end lost 0 bases, the J end lost 9 bases, and 12 bases lay between the germline ends. The CDR3 spans 14 residues. Germline values: CDR1 LGHDT, CDR2 YNNKEL (reference sequence).